Below, 31 T cell receptor beta chains from the same sample are listed, as sequenced in a study of T cell responses to AZD1222 COVID-19 vaccine. Measured with immunoSEQ multiplex PCR; TCRdb has only the in-frame clones, and not every one. The sample includes some 140,000 clones, under 95% of them seen just once. This specimen was peripheral blood, taken on day 0 of AZD1222 vaccination. All receptors come from an adult in good health.

The chain employs TRBV21-1 and TRBJ1-1; the table's D call, TRBD1, was not checked against the DNA. TRBV21-1 is given as a pseudogene. This CDR3 comprises 14 residues. Here the CDR3 DNA reads TGTGCCAGCAGCACCCGACAGGGGACCACTGAAGCTTTCTTT. This gives the protein CASSTRQGTTEAFF.

The chain carries TRBV28 and TRBJ2-5; unclear D gene. The V gene lost 6 bases and the J gene lost 10 bases, with 15 bases spanning the gap. Looked up from germline, CDR1 is MDHEN and CDR2 is SYDVKM. The length of the CDR3 is 12 residues. CDR3 nucleotides: TGTGCCAGCAGCCCCTCGGTACGGAGCCAGTACTTC. Translating gives CASSPSVRSQYF.

Here the CDR3 reads CASSQVQGGEAFF. The DNA for the CDR3 is TGTGCCAGCAGCCAAGTACAGGGAGGTGAAGCTTTCTTT. This rearrangement joins TRBV3-1 (or the pseudogene TRBV3-2) to TRBJ1-1; D is perhaps TRBD1 (6 bases). CDR1 LGHDT and CDR2 YNNKEL come from the germline V gene (reference sequence). The CDR3 runs 13 residues. V was shortened by 1 base and J by 7 bases, with 10 bases between the two germline ends.

The chain combines TRBV2 with TRBJ2-3; 9 bases are shared with TRBD2. The CDR3 covers 15 residues. CDR1 is SNHLY, CDR2 FYNNEI, per germline. Losses at the gene ends were 4 bases for V and 1 base for J; bases not matched to a gene: 3. The CDR3 DNA reads TGTGCCAGCAGTGTACTAGCGGGCGGCACAGATACGCAGTATTTT. It encodes CASSVLAGGTDTQYF.

This chain joins TRBV6-5 and TRBJ2-7, with 9 bases aligning to TRBD1. The J segment lost 3 bases and the V segment lost 7 bases, leaving 1 base of the junction unmatched. Germline-derived CDR1 and CDR2 are MNHEY and SVGAGI. This CDR3 contains 12 residues. CDR3 nucleotides: TGTGCCAGCACGGACAGGGGCTACGAGCAGTACTTC. This encodes CASTDRGYEQYF.

This chain links TRBV30 with TRBJ1-5; D is possibly TRBD1 (6 bases). CDR1 is GTSNPN, CDR2 SVGIG, per germline (reference sequence). Trimming removed 2 bases at V and 3 bases at J, with 11 bases between. The CDR3 covers 14 residues. The CDR3 DNA reads as TGTGCCTGGAGTCAAGGACAGTTCAATCAGCCCCAGCATTTT. Encoded protein: CAWSQGQFNQPQHF.

The rearrangement joins TRBV7-9 to TRBJ2-7, with D hard to call. V lost 4 bases and J 2 bases, leaving 24 bases between the germline ends. CDR3 length: 18 residues. The V gene's germline CDR1 is SEHNR and CDR2 FQNEAQ (reference sequence). The CDR3 sequence: CASSSTNGPPNEAYEQYF. DNA of the CDR3: TGTGCCAGCAGCTCAACGAACGGGCCGCCAAATGAGGCCTACGAGCAGTACTTC. The variable domain in full, with the rest retrieved from reference TRBV7-9 and TRBJ2-7, is DTGVSQNPRHKITKRGQNVTFRCDPISEHNRLYWYRQTLGQGPEFLTYFQNEAQLEKSRLLSDRFSAERPKGSFSTLEIQRTEQGDSAMYLCASSSTNGPPNEAYEQYFGPGTRLTVT.

The CDR3 nucleotides are TGTGCCAGCAGCGCGGGACAGCACTCCTACGAGCAGTACTTC. The encoded protein is CASSAGQHSYEQYF. This chain joins TRBV5-4 and TRBJ2-7, with a possible D match to TRBD1 (7 bases). Germline CDR1 SGHNT, CDR2 YYREEE (reference sequence). The CDR3 sequence is 14 residues long. Trimming took off 4 bases at V and 0 bases at J, with 11 bases between the two ends. The full variable domain, its missing parts supplied by reference TRBV5-4 and TRBJ2-7, is ETGVTQSPTHLIKTRGQQVTLRCSSQSGHNTVSWYQQALGQGPQFIFQYYREEENGRGNFPPRFSGLQFPNYSSELNVNALELDDSALYLCASSAGQHSYEQYFGPGTRLTVT.

The chain uses TRBV18 and TRBJ2-2; D is uncertain. The CDR3 runs to 16 residues. CDR1 is KGHSH, CDR2 LQKENI, per germline. V was trimmed by 3 bases and J by 0 bases, leaving 11 bases between them. CDR3 sequence (DNA): TGTGCCAGCTCACCCTGGGCCAGCTCGAACACCGGGGAGCTGTTTTTT. It is translated as CASSPWASSNTGELFF.

This chain uses TRBV6-1 with TRBJ2-1; D call uncertain. CDR3 length: 14 amino acids. V shed 2 bases and J shed 5 bases, with 10 bases lying between them. Germline CDR1 is MNHNS and CDR2 is SASEGT. In DNA form, the CDR3 reads TGTGCCAGCAGTGAAAGCTGGGCCGACAATGAGCAGTTCTTC. Protein sequence: CASSESWADNEQFF.

The gene calls are TRBV30 and TRBJ1-1; TRBD1 agrees at 7 bases. The CDR3 has 13 residues. After removal of 5 bases from V and 1 base from J, the junction contained 4 bases not matched to a gene. Germline CDR1 GTSNPN, CDR2 SVGIG (reference sequence). CDR3 sequence (DNA): TGTGCCTGGGAGGGACAGCCGAACACTGAAGCTTTCTTT. Its protein product is CAWEGQPNTEAFF.

In this sample, this clone turned up once. The gene calls are TRBV7-3 and TRBJ2-1; possibly TRBD2 for D (5 bases). The CDR3 contains 16 residues. V was clipped by 2 bases and J by 0 bases, with 11 bases between them. The germline V gene encodes CDR1 SGHTA and CDR2 FQGTGA. The CDR3 loop reads CASSLWWRSSYNEQFF. DNA of the CDR3: TGTGCCAGCAGCTTATGGTGGAGGAGCTCCTACAATGAGCAGTTCTTC.

This chain connects TRBV19 to TRBJ2-2; 8 nucleotides line up with TRBD2. With 5 bases clipped from V and 3 bases from J, the junction kept 8 bases outside the gene matches. Per germline, CDR1 LNHDA and CDR2 SQIVND (reference sequence). CDR3 length equals 16 residues. The CDR3 reads CASSGGAGEDTGELFF. The DNA of the CDR3 is TGTGCCAGTAGTGGGGGAGCGGGAGAGGACACCGGGGAGCTGTTTTTT.

V usage is TRBV7-9 and J usage is TRBJ1-6; D is ambiguous. Trimming stripped 4 bases from V and 7 bases from J, with 5 bases between. Germline V gives CDR1 SEHNR, CDR2 FQNEAQ (reference sequence). This CDR3 has 12 amino acids. The CDR3 spells CASSSQNSPLHF. The CDR3 DNA follows: TGTGCCAGCAGCTCACAGAATTCACCCCTCCACTTT.

The J gene is TRBJ1-4, the V gene TRBV19; D gene ambiguous. Between the trimmed V and J ends, which lost 0 bases and 4 bases, there was a span of 9 bases. CDR3 size: 15 residues. Per germline, CDR1 LNHDA and CDR2 SQIVND (reference sequence). CDR3 nucleotide sequence: TGTGCCAGTAGTATAGATAATCGGATTAATGAAAAACTGTTTTTT. It encodes CASSIDNRINEKLFF. Variable domain in full (rest from reference TRBV19 and TRBJ1-4): DGGITQSPKYLFRKEGQNVTLSCEQNLNHDAMYWYRQDPGQGLRLIYYSQIVNDFQKGDIAEGYSVSREKKESFPLTVTSAQKNPTAFYLCASSIDNRINEKLFFGSGTQLSVL.

This chain uses TRBV10-3 with TRBJ1-2; D is unclear. This CDR3 region has 13 residues. Germline V gene data show CDR1 as ENHRY and CDR2 as SYGVKD. V was shortened by 3 bases and J by 3 bases, with 8 bases between the two germline ends. CDR3 protein: CAISEAEYYGYTF. In DNA form, the CDR3 reads TGTGCCATCAGTGAAGCGGAATACTATGGCTACACCTTC.

The chain employs TRBV5-1 and TRBJ2-1; D is ambiguous. The ends were cut back, 7 bases at V and 8 bases at J, with 16 bases in the middle. Germline CDR1 SGHRS, CDR2 YFSETQ. CDR3 length: 13 amino acids. The CDR3 coding sequence is TGCGCCAGCTCTGGAGCCGGGCCGTATGAGCAGTTCTTC. Translation: CASSGAGPYEQFF.

V is TRBV7-6 and J is TRBJ2-1, with D uncertain. With 1 base removed from V and 0 bases from J, the gap between germline ends came to 10 bases. The CDR3 sequence is 16 residues long. The V gene's germline CDR1 is SGHVS and CDR2 FNYEAQ. The CDR3 DNA sequence: TGTGCCAGCAGCTTAGTGGGCGCAAGCTCCTACAATGAGCAGTTCTTC. It translates to CASSLVGASSYNEQFF.

The chain has TRBV19 and TRBJ1-2, with TRBD1 as a possible D gene (5 bases). V lost 6 bases, J lost 4 bases, and 9 bases lay in between. This CDR3 spans 12 amino acids. Looked up from germline, CDR1 is LNHDA and CDR2 is SQIVND (reference sequence). The CDR3 loop is CASSPGAYGYTF. The CDR3 bases are TGTGCCAGTAGCCCCGGGGCCTATGGCTACACCTTC.

J is TRBJ2-4 and V is TRBV27; 7 nucleotides agree with TRBD2. Trimming took 1 base from V and 2 from J; bases not matched to a gene: 11. There are 18 residues in the CDR3. Germline CDR1 reads MNHEY; CDR2 reads SMNVEV (reference sequence). The CDR3 loop is CASSLCAGEGLPKNIQYF. CDR3 nucleotide sequence: TGTGCCAGCAGTTTATGTGCGGGAGAGGGGTTACCCAAAAACATTCAGTACTTC.

The chain recombines TRBV6-2 or TRBV6-3 with TRBJ1-5; D not resolved. The germline V and J ends were trimmed by 2 bases and 0 bases, with 14 bases remaining between them. This CDR3 has 17 residues. Per the germline V gene, CDR1 is MNHEY and CDR2 is SVGEGT. CDR3 nucleotide sequence: TGTGCCAGCAGTTACGAAGGGATTGGATATAGCAATCAGCCCCAGCATTTT. The encoded protein is CASSYEGIGYSNQPQHF.

This clone appeared once. The chain has TRBV5-8 and TRBJ1-1, with a possible D match to TRBD1 (5 bases). V was cut by 1 base and J by 2 bases, with 18 bases left in between. The germline V gene encodes CDR1 SGHTS and CDR2 YDEGEE. CDR3 size: 17 residues. In DNA, the CDR3 is TGTGCCAGCAGCTTGTATATCGGGGCGCGTCCCAACACTGAAGCTTTCTTT. Protein sequence: CASSLYIGARPNTEAFF.

The J gene is TRBJ2-2, the V gene TRBV7-8, with 8 nucleotides matching TRBD1. The CDR3 is 14 residues long. CDR1 is SGHVS and CDR2 is FQNEAQ in the germline V gene. V trimming: 5 bases; J trimming: 6 bases; junction bases outside the gene matches: 5. DNA of the CDR3: TGTGCCAGCAGCGGGGACAGGTTTTCCGGGGAGCTGTTTTTT. Its protein product is CASSGDRFSGELFF.

This clone was detected only once. The rearrangement joins TRBV9 to TRBJ2-7; maybe TRBD2 (7 bases). Germline V CDR1 and CDR2: SGDLS, YYNGEE. V lost 4 bases and J 5 bases, leaving 13 bases between the germline ends. The CDR3 is 13 residues long. The CDR3 bases are TGTGCCAGCAGCCCCGGGGGGCGCGACGAGCAGTACTTC. Protein: CASSPGGRDEQYF.

The rearrangement joins TRBV3-1 (or the pseudogene TRBV3-2) to TRBJ1-6; 7 bases map to TRBD1. Trimming at V came to 1 base and at J to 6 bases, leaving 3 bases not matched to a gene. Looked up from germline, CDR1 is LGHDT and CDR2 is YNNKEL (reference sequence). This CDR3 is 15 amino acids long. The CDR3 DNA reads as TGTGCCAGCAGCCAAGGACAGGGAATTAATTCACCCCTCCACTTT. Amino acid sequence: CASSQGQGINSPLHF.

The chain is built from TRBV7-2 and TRBJ2-1; no firm D call. The CDR3 is 12 amino acids. Deletions cut 2 bases from V and 8 bases from J, with 7 bases between. CDR1 and CDR2 (germline): SGHTA, FQGNSA. The chain's CDR3 is CASSLTNHEQFF. As DNA, the CDR3 is TGTGCCAGCAGCTTAACCAACCATGAGCAGTTCTTC.

The rearrangement joins TRBV13 to TRBJ2-7; 9 bases are shared with TRBD2. There are 18 residues in the CDR3. The ends lost 0 bases at V and 5 bases at J; junction bases unmatched: 14. Germline CDR1 PRHDT, CDR2 FYEKMQ (reference sequence). The CDR3 DNA reads TGTGCCAGCAGCTTAGGAGGGCGGGAGGGCCGATCAATTCACGAGCAGTACTTC. This codes for CASSLGGREGRSIHEQYF. The full variable domain, rest sourced from reference TRBV13 and TRBJ2-7, is AAGVIQSPRHLIKEKRETATLKCYPIPRHDTVYWYQQGPGQDPQFLISFYEKMQSDKGSIPDRFSAQQFSDYHSELNMSSLELGDSALYFCASSLGGREGRSIHEQYFGPGTRLTVT.

The V gene is TRBV28, the J gene TRBJ2-7; D may match TRBD1 or TRBD2 (5 bases each). Germline V gene lookup returns CDR1 MDHEN and CDR2 SYDVKM. The CDR3 sequence is 18 residues long. Trimming cost V 3 bases and J 4 bases, with 25 bases left between them. CDR3 protein: CASSFGHLPESGGYEQYF. For the CDR3, the DNA is TGTGCCAGCAGTTTCGGACACCTGCCCGAAAGCGGTGGATACGAGCAGTACTTC.

The genes are TRBV7-9 and TRBJ2-7, with TRBD1 matching over 9 bases. The CDR3 consists of 15 residues. V dropped 3 bases and J dropped 1; count of bases not matched to a gene: 4. Germline V lookup: CDR1 SEHNR, CDR2 FQNEAQ (reference sequence). The CDR3: CASSFSGQGSYEQYF. The CDR3 region has the DNA TGTGCCAGCAGCTTCTCAGGACAGGGGTCCTACGAGCAGTACTTC.

This clone was observed a single time. This rearrangement joins TRBV27 to TRBJ2-3; 8 positions match TRBD2. V dropped 5 bases and J dropped 5; count of bases not matched to a gene: 9. Looked up from germline, CDR1 is MNHEY and CDR2 is SMNVEV (reference sequence). CDR3 length equals 15 residues. CDR3 in amino acids: CASSRTSGSVDTQYF. The CDR3 DNA reads as TGTGCCAGCAGTCGTACTAGCGGCTCAGTAGATACGCAGTATTTT.

The chain links TRBV12-3 or TRBV12-4 to TRBJ2-7, with 7 bases matching TRBD1. The CDR3 spans 13 residues. V gave up 7 bases and J gave up 3 bases; unmatched junction bases: 6. The chain's CDR3 is CASNRDSDYEQYF. CDR3 in DNA: TGTGCCAGCAACCGGGACAGTGACTACGAGCAGTACTTC.